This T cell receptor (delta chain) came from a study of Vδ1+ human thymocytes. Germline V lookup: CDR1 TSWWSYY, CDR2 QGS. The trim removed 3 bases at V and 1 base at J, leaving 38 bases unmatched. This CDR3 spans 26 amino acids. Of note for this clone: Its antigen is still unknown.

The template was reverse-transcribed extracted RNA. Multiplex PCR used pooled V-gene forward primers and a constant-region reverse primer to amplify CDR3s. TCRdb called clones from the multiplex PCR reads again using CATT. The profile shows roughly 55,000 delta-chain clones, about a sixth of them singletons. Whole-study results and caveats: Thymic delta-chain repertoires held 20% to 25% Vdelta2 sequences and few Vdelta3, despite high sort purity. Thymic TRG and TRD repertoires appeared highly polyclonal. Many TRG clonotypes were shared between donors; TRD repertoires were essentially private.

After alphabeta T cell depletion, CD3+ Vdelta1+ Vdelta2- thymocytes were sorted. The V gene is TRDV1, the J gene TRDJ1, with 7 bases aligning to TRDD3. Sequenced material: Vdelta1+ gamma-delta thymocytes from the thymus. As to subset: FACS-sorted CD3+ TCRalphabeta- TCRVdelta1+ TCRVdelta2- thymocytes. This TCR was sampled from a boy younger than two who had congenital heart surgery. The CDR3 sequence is CALGDTRPSPYLLGISPSLCTDKLIF. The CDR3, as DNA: TGTGCTCTTGGGGATACCAGGCCTTCTCCCTACTTACTGGGGATATCCCCAAGCTTGTGCACCGATAAACTCATCTTT.